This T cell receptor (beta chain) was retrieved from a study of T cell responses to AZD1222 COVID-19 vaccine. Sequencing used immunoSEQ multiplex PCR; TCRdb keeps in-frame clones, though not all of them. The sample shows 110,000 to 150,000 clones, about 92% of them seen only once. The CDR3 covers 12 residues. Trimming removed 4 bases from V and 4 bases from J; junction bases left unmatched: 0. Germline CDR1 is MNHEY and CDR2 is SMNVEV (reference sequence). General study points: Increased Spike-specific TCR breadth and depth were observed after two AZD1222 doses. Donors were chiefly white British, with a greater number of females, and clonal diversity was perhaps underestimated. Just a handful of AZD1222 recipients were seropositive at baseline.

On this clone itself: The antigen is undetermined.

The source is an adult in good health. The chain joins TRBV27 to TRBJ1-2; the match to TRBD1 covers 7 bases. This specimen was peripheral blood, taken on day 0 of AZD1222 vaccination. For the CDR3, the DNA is TGTGCCAGCAGTTCAGGGGGCTATGGCTACACCTTC. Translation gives CASSSGGYGYTF.